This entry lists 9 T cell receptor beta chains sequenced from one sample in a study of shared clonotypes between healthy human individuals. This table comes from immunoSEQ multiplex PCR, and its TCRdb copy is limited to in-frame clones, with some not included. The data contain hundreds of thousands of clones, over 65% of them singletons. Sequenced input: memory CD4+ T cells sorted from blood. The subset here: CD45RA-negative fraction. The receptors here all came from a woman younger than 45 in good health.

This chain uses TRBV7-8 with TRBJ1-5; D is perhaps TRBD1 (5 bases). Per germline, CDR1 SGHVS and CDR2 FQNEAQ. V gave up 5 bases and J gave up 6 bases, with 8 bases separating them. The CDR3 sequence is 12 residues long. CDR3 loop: CASSPGGQPQHF. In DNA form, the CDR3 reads TGTGCCAGCAGCCCTGGGGGTCAGCCCCAGCATTTT.

The CDR3, as DNA: TGTGCCAGCAGTTCATCTCTAGCCAAAAACATTCAGTACTTC. Protein product: CASSSSLAKNIQYF. The V and J genes are TRBV25-1 and TRBJ2-4; no firm D call. V was pared by 5 bases and J by 0 bases, with 8 bases between. Germline CDR1 and CDR2: MGHDK and SYGVNS. The CDR3 extends over 14 amino acids.

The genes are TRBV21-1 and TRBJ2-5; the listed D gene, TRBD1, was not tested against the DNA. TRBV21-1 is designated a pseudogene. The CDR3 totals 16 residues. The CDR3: CASMNDKGTPGQTQYF. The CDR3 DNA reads TGTGCCAGCATGAACGACAAGGGGACACCCGGACAGACCCAGTACTTC.

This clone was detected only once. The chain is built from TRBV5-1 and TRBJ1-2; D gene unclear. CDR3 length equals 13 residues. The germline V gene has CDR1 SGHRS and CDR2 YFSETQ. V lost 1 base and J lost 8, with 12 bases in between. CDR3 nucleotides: TGCGCCAGCAGCTTGTTTATAAGGGAGGGCTACACCTTC. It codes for CASSLFIREGYTF.

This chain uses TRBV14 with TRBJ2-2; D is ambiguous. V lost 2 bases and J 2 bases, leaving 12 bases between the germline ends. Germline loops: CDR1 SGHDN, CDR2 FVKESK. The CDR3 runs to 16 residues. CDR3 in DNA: TGTGCCAGCAGCCAATCCGAGAAGATAAACACCGGGGAGCTGTTTTTT. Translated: CASSQSEKINTGELFF.

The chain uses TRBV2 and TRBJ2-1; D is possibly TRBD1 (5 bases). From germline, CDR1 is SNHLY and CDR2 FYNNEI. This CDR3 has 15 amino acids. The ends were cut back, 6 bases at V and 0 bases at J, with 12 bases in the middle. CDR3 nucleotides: TGTGCCAGCAGGTGGGGCGGTAGCTCCTACAATGAGCAGTTCTTC. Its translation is CASRWGGSSYNEQFF.

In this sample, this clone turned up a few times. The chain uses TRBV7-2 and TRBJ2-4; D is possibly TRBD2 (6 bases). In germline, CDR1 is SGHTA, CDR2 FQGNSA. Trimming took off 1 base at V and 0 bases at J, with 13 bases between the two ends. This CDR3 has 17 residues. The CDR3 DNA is TGTGCCAGCAGCTTAGTGGGACTGCCACTAGCCAAAAACATTCAGTACTTC. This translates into CASSLVGLPLAKNIQYF.

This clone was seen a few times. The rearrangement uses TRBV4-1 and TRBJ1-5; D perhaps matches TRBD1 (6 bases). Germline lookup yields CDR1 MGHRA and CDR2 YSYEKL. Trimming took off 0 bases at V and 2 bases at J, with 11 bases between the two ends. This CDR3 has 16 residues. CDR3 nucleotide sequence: TGCGCCAGCAGCCAAGAAACAGGGAGAGGCAATCAGCCCCAGCATTTT. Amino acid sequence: CASSQETGRGNQPQHF.

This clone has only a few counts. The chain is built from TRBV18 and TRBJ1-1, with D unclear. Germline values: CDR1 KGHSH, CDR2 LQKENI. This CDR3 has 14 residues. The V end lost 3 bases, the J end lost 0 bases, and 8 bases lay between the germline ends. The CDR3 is CASSPENMNTEAFF. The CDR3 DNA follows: TGTGCCAGCTCACCCGAGAATATGAACACTGAAGCTTTCTTT.